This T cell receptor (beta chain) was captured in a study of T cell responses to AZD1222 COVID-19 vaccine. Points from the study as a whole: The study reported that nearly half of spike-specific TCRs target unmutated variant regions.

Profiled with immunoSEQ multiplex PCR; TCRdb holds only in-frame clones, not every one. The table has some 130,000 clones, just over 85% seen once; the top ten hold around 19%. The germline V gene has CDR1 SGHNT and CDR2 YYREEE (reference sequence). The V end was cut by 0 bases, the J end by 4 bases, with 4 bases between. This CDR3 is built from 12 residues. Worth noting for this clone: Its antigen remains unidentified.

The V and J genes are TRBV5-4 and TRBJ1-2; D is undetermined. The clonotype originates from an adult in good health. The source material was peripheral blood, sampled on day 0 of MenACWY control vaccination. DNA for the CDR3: TGTGCCAGCAGCTTGGATAGCTATGGCTACACCTTC. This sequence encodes CASSLDSYGYTF.